The sequence of this TCR beta chain was determined in a study of glioma-infiltrating T cells. Comment on this clonotype: The antigen remains unidentified.

CDR1 is LNHDA and CDR2 is SQIVND in the germline V gene (reference sequence). The V gene lost 3 bases and the J gene lost 2 bases, with 7 bases spanning the gap. CDR3 length: 13 residues. Whole-study findings and limits: Non-neoplastic patients had below-expected tissue-blood divergence, while all gliomas exceeded expectation. Only very few CDR3 sequences appeared in both tissue and blood.

Amplification of TCR alpha and beta CDR3 regions from RNA used iRepertoire nested multiplex PCR. One-step reverse transcription and amplification started from approximately 100-400 ng of tissue mRNA or PBMC total RNA. TCRdb reprocessed the multiplex PCR reads with MiXCR, giving one entry per CDR3 protein. This table has roughly 200,000 distinct CDR3 sequences, about 40% appearing once. What was sequenced was glioma tissue, nonneoplastic brain tissue, or PBMCs (not recorded which). The sequence was obtained from a human donor with low-grade glioma or glioblastoma, undergoing nonglioma brain surgery, or in good health (not recorded which). V is TRBV19 and J is TRBJ2-5; D perhaps matches TRBD1 (5 bases). The CDR3 coding sequence is TGTGCCAGTAGTATGGGGCGGCAAGAGACCCAGTACTTC. Residues: CASSMGRQETQYF.